The 4 T cell receptor beta chains presented below share a single source sample, sequenced in a study of blood T cell repertoires in COVID-19. Using immunoSEQ multiplex PCR, the repertoire was profiled, and TCRdb retains in-frame clones only, with some absent. The sample holds 150,000 to 200,000 clones, roughly nine tenths seen once. What was sequenced was peripheral blood. The receptors derive from an older woman with COVID-19, enrolled during active disease.

V is TRBV15 and J is TRBJ2-5, with unresolved D. V lost 0 bases and J 2 bases, leaving 7 bases between the germline ends. The CDR3 spans 14 residues. Germline V lookup: CDR1 LNHNV, CDR2 YYDKDF (reference sequence). CDR3 sequence: CATSREGRQETQYF. The CDR3 DNA sequence: TGTGCCACCAGCAGAGAGGGCCGGCAAGAGACCCAGTACTTC.

The V gene is TRBV7-9, the J gene TRBJ1-6, with TRBD1 as a possible D gene (5 bases). The CDR3 loop spans 14 amino acids. The germline gives CDR1 SEHNR, CDR2 FQNEAQ (reference sequence). Deletions cut 1 base from V and 9 bases from J, with 10 bases between. CDR3 nucleotides: TGTGCCAGCAGCTTAGGCCACGGGGGTTCACCCCTCCACTTT. Protein sequence: CASSLGHGGSPLHF.

This rearrangement joins TRBV27 to TRBJ2-5; a possible D gene is TRBD1 (6 bases). The germline V gene encodes CDR1 MNHEY and CDR2 SMNVEV (reference sequence). The CDR3 runs 15 residues. V lost 5 bases, J lost 5 bases, and 18 bases lay in between. The CDR3 sequence is CASSPLPGAEETQYF. The CDR3 DNA is TGTGCCAGCAGTCCCCTCCCAGGGGCGGAGGAGACCCAGTACTTC.

The chain recombines TRBV28 with TRBJ2-1, with 7 bases identical to TRBD2. CDR1 and CDR2 from the germline V gene are MDHEN and SYDVKM. J lost 10 bases, V lost 10 bases, and 19 bases had no gene match. The CDR3 length is 15 residues. CDR3 amino acids: CAIMRDFGTTGEQFF. CDR3 DNA sequence: TGTGCCATCATGAGGGACTTCGGGACTACTGGCGAGCAGTTCTTC.